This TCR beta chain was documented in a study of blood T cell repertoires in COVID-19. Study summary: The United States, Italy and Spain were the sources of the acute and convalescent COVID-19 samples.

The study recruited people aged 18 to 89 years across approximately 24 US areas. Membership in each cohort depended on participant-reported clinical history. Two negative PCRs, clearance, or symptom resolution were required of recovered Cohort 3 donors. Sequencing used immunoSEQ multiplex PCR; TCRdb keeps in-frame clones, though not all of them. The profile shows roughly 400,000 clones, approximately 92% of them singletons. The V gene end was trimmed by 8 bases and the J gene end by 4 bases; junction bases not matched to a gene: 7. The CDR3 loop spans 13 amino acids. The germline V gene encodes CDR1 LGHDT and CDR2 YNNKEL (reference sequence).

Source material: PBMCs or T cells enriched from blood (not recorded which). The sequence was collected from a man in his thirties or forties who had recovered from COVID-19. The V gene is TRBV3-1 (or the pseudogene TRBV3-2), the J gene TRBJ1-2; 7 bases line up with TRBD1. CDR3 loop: CASHDRDPYGYTF. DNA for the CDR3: TGTGCCAGCCATGACAGGGACCCCTATGGCTACACCTTC.